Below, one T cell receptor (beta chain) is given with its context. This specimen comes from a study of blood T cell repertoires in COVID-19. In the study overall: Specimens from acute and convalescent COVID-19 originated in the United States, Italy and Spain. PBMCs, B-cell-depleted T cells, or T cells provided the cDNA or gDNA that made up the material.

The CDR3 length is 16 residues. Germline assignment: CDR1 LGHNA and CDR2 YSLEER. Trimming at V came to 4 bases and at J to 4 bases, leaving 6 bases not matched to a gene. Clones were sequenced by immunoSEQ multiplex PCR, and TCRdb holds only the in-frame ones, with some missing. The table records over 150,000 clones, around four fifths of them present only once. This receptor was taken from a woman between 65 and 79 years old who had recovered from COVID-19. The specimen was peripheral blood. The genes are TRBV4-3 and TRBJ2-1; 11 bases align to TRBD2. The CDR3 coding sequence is TGCGCCAGCAGCCCGCGAGGGACTAGCGGATACAATGAGCAGTTCTTC. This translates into CASSPRGTSGYNEQFF.